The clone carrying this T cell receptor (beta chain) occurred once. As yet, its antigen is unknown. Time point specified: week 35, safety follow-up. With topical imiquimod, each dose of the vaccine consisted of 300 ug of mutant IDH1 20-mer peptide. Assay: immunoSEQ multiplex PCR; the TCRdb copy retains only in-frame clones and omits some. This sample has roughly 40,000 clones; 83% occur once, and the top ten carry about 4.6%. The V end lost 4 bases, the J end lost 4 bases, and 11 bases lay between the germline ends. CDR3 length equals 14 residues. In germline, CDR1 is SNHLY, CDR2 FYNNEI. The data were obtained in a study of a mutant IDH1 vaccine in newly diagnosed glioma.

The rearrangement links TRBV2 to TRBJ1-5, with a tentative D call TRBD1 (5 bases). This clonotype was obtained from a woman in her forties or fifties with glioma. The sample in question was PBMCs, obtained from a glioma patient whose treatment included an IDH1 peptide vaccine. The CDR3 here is CASSGVQENQPQHF. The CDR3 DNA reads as TGTGCCAGCAGTGGGGTACAGGAAAATCAGCCCCAGCATTTT.